These 9 T cell receptor beta chains came from one sample sequenced in a study of T-cell reconstitution after alpha-beta-depleted transplantation in children. Preparing the TCRbeta library involved the use of unique molecular identifiers. TCRdb reprocessed the PCR reads via MiXCR and lists one record per CDR3 protein. The table shows more than 250,000 distinct CDR3 sequences, with 9.5% to 10% occurring only once. The sequencing used PBMCs from the stem cell graft donor, collected from the stem cell graft. These receptors came from a human donor who donated a stem cell graft to a child with SCID.

This clonotype has only a few counts. This chain joins TRBV6-4 and TRBJ2-3; 7 bases line up with TRBD2. The CDR3 contains 17 residues. With 5 bases clipped from V and 1 base from J, the junction kept 12 bases outside the gene matches. Germline V gene lookup returns CDR1 MRHNA and CDR2 SNTAGT. CDR3 in DNA: TGTGCCAGCAGTCCCGGGACTAACTATCCCCGCACAGATACGCAGTATTTT. Translating it yields CASSPGTNYPRTDTQYF.

This clonotype came up a few times. The J gene is TRBJ2-5, the V gene TRBV5-1; TRBD2 matches 8 bases. V dropped 6 bases and J dropped 2; count of bases not matched to a gene: 9. Germline CDR1 SGHRS, CDR2 YFSETQ. The CDR3 spans 15 residues. DNA for the CDR3: TGCGCCAGCACCTTTATCGGGGGGGCGCAAGAGACCCAGTACTTC. It yields the protein CASTFIGGAQETQYF.

This clonotype was counted many times. The chain couples TRBV10-3 to TRBJ1-5; D is possibly TRBD1 (5 bases). The CDR3 contains 13 residues. In germline, CDR1 is ENHRY, CDR2 SYGVKD. V shed 8 bases and J shed 0 bases, with 8 bases lying between them. CDR3 in amino acids: CAIRGDSNQPQHF. DNA of the CDR3: TGTGCCATCCGAGGGGATAGCAATCAGCCCCAGCATTTT.

This clonotype was detected a few times. CDR3 sequence reads: CSAKGRYYEQYF. CDR3 in DNA: TGCAGTGCTAAAGGACGGTACTACGAGCAGTACTTC. V usage is TRBV20-1 and J usage is TRBJ2-7; D ambiguous. CDR3 length equals 12 residues. Trimming cost V 4 bases and J 3 bases, with 10 bases left between them. Germline lookup yields CDR1 DFQATT and CDR2 SNEGSKA (reference sequence).

This clonotype turned up a few times. The rearrangement uses TRBV3-1 and TRBJ2-7; D gene uncertain. Germline CDR1 reads LGHDT; CDR2 reads YNNKEL (reference sequence). V lost 0 bases and J lost 5, with 14 bases in between. This CDR3 is built from 15 residues. In DNA form, the CDR3 reads TGTGCCAGCAGCCAAGATATTAGGATAGTCCACGAGCAGTACTTC. This codes for CASSQDIRIVHEQYF.

This clonotype was detected only a few times. The chain uses TRBV12-5 and TRBJ2-5; D remains unclear. Germline lookup yields CDR1 LGHNT and CDR2 FRNRAP. Trimming removed 5 bases at V and 2 bases at J, with 15 bases between. There are 15 residues in the CDR3. This CDR3 reads CASGRSPGVQETQYF. In DNA form, the CDR3 reads TGTGCTAGTGGTCGATCCCCCGGAGTACAAGAGACCCAGTACTTC.

The table lists this clonotype with a few counts. The chain carries TRBV10-2 and TRBJ2-1; 11 bases agree with TRBD2. The CDR3 is made up of 16 amino acids. The V gene end was trimmed by 0 bases and the J gene end by 7 bases; junction bases not matched to a gene: 5. Germline V gene lookup returns CDR1 WSHSY and CDR2 SAAADI. The chain's CDR3 is CASSESGSGGANEQFF. The CDR3 DNA reads as TGCGCCAGCAGTGAGTCGGGTAGCGGGGGGGCGAATGAGCAGTTCTTC.

This clonotype was picked up many times. The rearrangement joins TRBV24-1 to TRBJ2-2; 7 bases fit TRBD1. This CDR3 has 17 amino acids. V was pared by 3 bases and J by 0 bases, with 6 bases of the junction left unmatched. Per germline, CDR1 KGHDR and CDR2 SFDVKD. The CDR3 protein is CATSDTQGTANTGELFF. CDR3 DNA sequence: TGTGCCACCAGTGATACCCAGGGGACAGCGAACACCGGGGAGCTGTTTTTT.

At least ten counts were recorded for this clonotype. The chain uses TRBV24-1 and TRBJ1-5, with a possible D match to TRBD1 (5 bases). The germline gives CDR1 KGHDR, CDR2 SFDVKD. Trimming shortened V by 7 bases and J by 4 bases, and 10 bases separated the two germline ends. The CDR3 spans 13 residues. The CDR3, as DNA: TGTGCCACCAGAGGCGGGGGGAATCAGCCCCAGCATTTT. It codes for CATRGGGNQPQHF.